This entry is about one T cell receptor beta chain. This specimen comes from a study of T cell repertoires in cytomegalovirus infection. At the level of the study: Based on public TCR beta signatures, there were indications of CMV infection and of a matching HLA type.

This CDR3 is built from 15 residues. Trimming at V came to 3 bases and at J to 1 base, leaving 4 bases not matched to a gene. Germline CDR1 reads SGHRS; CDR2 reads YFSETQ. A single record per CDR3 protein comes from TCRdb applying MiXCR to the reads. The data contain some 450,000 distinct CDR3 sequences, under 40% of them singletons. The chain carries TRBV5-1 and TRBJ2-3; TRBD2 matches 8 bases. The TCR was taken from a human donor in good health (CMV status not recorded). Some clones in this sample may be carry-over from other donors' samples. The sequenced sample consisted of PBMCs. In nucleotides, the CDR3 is TGCGCCAGCAGCTCCTCGCGGGGGGGCACAGATACGCAGTATTTT. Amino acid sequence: CASSSSRGGTDTQYF.